The entry below describes one T cell receptor (beta chain). Its antigen remains unknown. The sample originates from a study of blood T cells in healthy people across ages. Then a second PCR, running roughly 7 to 11 cycles, was carried out with a sample-barcoded 5' primer and a J-beta primer mix. Each cDNA molecule, via a template-switch adaptor with 12 random nucleotides, was tagged. MiXCR, applied by TCRdb to the 5' RACE reads, yields one record per CDR3 protein. The sample shows hundreds of thousands of distinct CDR3 sequences, under 30% of them seen only once. Findings of the study overall: The unsorted PBMCs prevented any conclusive comparison of naive versus antigen-experienced cells.

Trimming pared 7 bases from V and 7 bases from J, leaving 13 bases between. Germline V gives CDR1 MNHEY, CDR2 SVGEGT. This CDR3 comprises 12 residues. This chain connects TRBV6-2 or TRBV6-3 to TRBJ1-1; possibly TRBD1 for D (6 bases). The sample consisted of blood. The origin of this receptor is a woman aged 80 or over in good health. The chain's CDR3 is CASTVEGDEAFF. The CDR3 bases are TGTGCCAGCACCGTGGAGGGGGATGAAGCTTTCTTT.